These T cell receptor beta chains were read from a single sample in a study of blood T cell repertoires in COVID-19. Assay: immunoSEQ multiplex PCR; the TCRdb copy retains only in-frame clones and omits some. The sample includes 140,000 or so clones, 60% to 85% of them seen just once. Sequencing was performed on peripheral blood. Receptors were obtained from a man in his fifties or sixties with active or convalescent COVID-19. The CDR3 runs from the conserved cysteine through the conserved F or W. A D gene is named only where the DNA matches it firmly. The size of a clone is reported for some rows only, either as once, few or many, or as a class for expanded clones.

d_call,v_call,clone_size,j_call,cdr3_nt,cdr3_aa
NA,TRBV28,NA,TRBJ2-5,TGTGCCACCCAAGGGGTGGAGACCCAGTACTTC,CATQGVETQYF
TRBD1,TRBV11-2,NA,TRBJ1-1,TGTGCCAGCAGCTTAGGGACAGGGAACACTGAAGCTTTCTTT,CASSLGTGNTEAFF
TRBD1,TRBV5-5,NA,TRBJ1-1,TGTGCCAGCAGCGGGGGACAGTCCACTGAAGCTTTCTTT,CASSGGQSTEAFF
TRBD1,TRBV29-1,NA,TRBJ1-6,TGCAGCGTTGGGCAGGGGGATTCACCCCTCCACTTT,CSVGQGDSPLHF
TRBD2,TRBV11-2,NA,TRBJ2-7,TGTGCCAGCAGCTTGAGCGCGGGAGACTACGAGCAGTACTTC,CASSLSAGDYEQYF
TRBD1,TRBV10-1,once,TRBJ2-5,TGCGCCAGCAGTGAGAGGGGACAGTCCCAAGAGACCCAGTACTTC,CASSERGQSQETQYF
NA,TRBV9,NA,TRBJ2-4,TGTGCCAGCAGCCCCCGTGGGGAGGACATTCAGTACTTC,CASSPRGEDIQYF
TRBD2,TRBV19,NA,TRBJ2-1,TGTGCCAGTAGTATCCATAGCGGGAGCTCCTACAATGAGCAGTTCTTC,CASSIHSGSSYNEQFF
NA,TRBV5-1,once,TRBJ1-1,TGCGCCAGCAGCTCGGACAGTACCATGAACACTGAAGCTTTCTTT,CASSSDSTMNTEAFF
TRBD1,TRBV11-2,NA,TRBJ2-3,TGTGCCAGCAGCTCAGCCGGGACAGGGGTTGCAGATACGCAGTATTTT,CASSSAGTGVADTQYF
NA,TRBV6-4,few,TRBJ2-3,TGTGCCAGCAGAGGGGGAGGGCCATCAGATACGCAGTATTTT,CASRGGGPSDTQYF
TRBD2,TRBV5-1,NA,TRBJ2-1,TGCGCCAGCAGCTTGGCCGGACGGACTAGCGGGTTGAGGAATGAGCAGTTCTTC,CASSLAGRTSGLRNEQFF
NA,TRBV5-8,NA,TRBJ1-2,TGTGCCAGCAGAACGCGGGCTCGAGGTTATGGCTACACCTTC,CASRTRARGYGYTF
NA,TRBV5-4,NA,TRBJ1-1,TGTGCCAGCAGCTTGGATCTATGGGGCCAGGTTATGAACACTGAAGCTTTCTTT,CASSLDLWGQVMNTEAFF
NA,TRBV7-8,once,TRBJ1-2,TGTGCCAGCAGCTTTAGGACAAGTAACTATGGCTACACCTTC,CASSFRTSNYGYTF
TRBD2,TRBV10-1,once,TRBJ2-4,TGCGCCAGCAGAGGGGTAGCGGGAGAGCATGGGGTAGCCAAAAACATTCAGTACTTC,CASRGVAGEHGVAKNIQYF
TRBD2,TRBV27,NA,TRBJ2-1,TGTGCCAGCAAGCGGGACCTATACAATGAGCAGTTCTTC,CASKRDLYNEQFF
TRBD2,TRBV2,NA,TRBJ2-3,TGTGCCAGCAGTGCCTTGCGGGAGGTCCCCACAGATACGCAGTATTTT,CASSALREVPTDTQYF
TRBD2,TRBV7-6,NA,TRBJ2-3,TGTGCCAGCAGCTTAGTCGGCGGGAGATCTTCAGATACGCAGTATTTT,CASSLVGGRSSDTQYF
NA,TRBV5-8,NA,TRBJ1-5,TGTGCCAGCAGCCGTATGTATAGCAATCAGCCCCAGCATTTT,CASSRMYSNQPQHF
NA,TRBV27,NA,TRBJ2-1,TGTGCCAGCAGCCCCCGAGACAGTGGGTTTATCGGACCTAATGAGCAGTTCTTC,CASSPRDSGFIGPNEQFF
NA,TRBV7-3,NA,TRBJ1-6,TGTGCCAGCAGCTTAGGGGGTACAGGGAGGGCACCCCTCCACTTT,CASSLGGTGRAPLHF
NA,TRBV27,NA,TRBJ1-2,TGTGCCAGCAGTTTGACAGCTATTAACTATGGCTACACCTTC,CASSLTAINYGYTF
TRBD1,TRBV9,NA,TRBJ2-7,TGTGCCAGCAGCGTAGTGCAGGGGGCCGAGCAGTACTTC,CASSVVQGAEQYF
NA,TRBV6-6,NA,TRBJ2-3,TGTGCCAGCGGGAGGGGGACAGATACGCAGTATTTT,CASGRGTDTQYF
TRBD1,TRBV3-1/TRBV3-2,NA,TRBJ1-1,TGTGCCAGCAGCCTGGACAGGACCATGAACACTGAAGCTTTCTTT,CASSLDRTMNTEAFF
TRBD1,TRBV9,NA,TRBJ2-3,TGTGCCAGCAGCGCGACAGGGGTTACAGCAGATACGCAGTATTTT,CASSATGVTADTQYF